The 10 T cell receptor beta chains in this list originate from one sample, sequenced in a study of human T cells and chemical hapten exposure. Time point specified: healthy volunteer bleed at 2 weeks. RNA extraction used unfractionated whole blood as the source of total RNA. Using its own MiXCR run on the RACE reads, TCRdb lists one record per CDR3 protein. The sample lists tens of thousands of distinct CDR3 sequences, around 8.8% occurring once. Sequenced sample: whole blood. These receptors all stem from a female donor in good health. Some clones in this sample may be carry-over from other donors' samples.

The chain has TRBV6-6 and TRBJ2-1, with D perhaps TRBD2 (6 bases). With 0 bases removed from V and 3 bases from J, the gap between germline ends came to 9 bases. The germline CDR1 and CDR2 sequences are MNHNY and SVGAGI (reference sequence). The CDR3 sequence is 15 residues long. The CDR3 here is CASSYSGTYYNEQFF. CDR3 coding DNA: TGTGCCAGCAGTTACTCAGGGACTTACTACAATGAGCAGTTCTTC.

This chain uses TRBV4-1 with TRBJ1-2; possible D gene TRBD1, 6 bases. Germline CDR1 is MGHRA and CDR2 is YSYEKL. The CDR3 loop spans 16 amino acids. V dropped 7 bases and J dropped 3 bases, with 21 bases sitting between them. The CDR3 here is CASTRDAGGADYGYTF. The CDR3 DNA reads as TGCGCCAGCACCCGGGATGCGGGGGGCGCGGACTATGGCTACACCTTC.

This clonotype was seen many times. J is TRBJ2-3 and V is TRBV6-4, with TRBD2 matching 7 bases. Germline values: CDR1 MRHNA, CDR2 SNTAGT. The J segment lost 0 bases and the V segment lost 3 bases, leaving 3 bases of the junction unmatched. The CDR3 is 15 residues long. CDR3 in amino acids: CASSESAGSTDTQYF. Here the CDR3 DNA reads TGTGCCAGCAGTGAGTCAGCGGGGAGCACAGATACGCAGTATTTT.

This chain connects TRBV4-2 to TRBJ2-2; D is perhaps TRBD1 (6 bases). V was pared by 0 bases and J by 5 bases, with 13 bases between. The CDR3 runs 16 residues. CDR1 and CDR2 (germline): LGHNA, YNFKEQ. The CDR3 spells CASSQDLAGVTGELFF. DNA of the CDR3: TGTGCCAGCAGCCAAGACCTTGCAGGGGTGACCGGGGAGCTGTTTTTT.

The chain has TRBV30 and TRBJ1-2; 7 bases are a match to TRBD1. CDR1 GTSNPN and CDR2 SVGIG come from the germline V gene (reference sequence). The CDR3 sequence is 13 residues long. The V and J ends lost 1 base and 10 bases, in that order; junction bases with no gene match: 9. The CDR3 loop reads CAWSGTGRGHYTF. For the CDR3, the DNA is TGTGCCTGGAGTGGGACAGGTCGGGGGCACTACACCTTC.

This clonotype was recorded at least ten times. The V and J genes are TRBV29-1 and TRBJ2-3; TRBD1 matches at 9 bases. Germline loops: CDR1 SQVTM, CDR2 ANQGSEA. V shed 7 bases and J 1 base; nucleotides not matched to a gene: 0. The length of the CDR3 is 12 residues. The CDR3, as DNA: TGCAGCGGGACAGGGGGCACAGATACGCAGTATTTT. Translation: CSGTGGTDTQYF.

This clonotype was seen at least ten times. The chain carries TRBV11-2 and TRBJ1-2; TRBD1 agrees at 7 bases. The V and J ends lost 5 bases and 3 bases, in that order; junction bases with no gene match: 6. Germline-derived CDR1 and CDR2 are SGHAT and FQNNGV. The CDR3 totals 14 residues. DNA for the CDR3: TGTGCCAGCAGCGCGCGTACAGGGGACTATGGCTACACCTTC. This sequence encodes CASSARTGDYGYTF. The full variable domain, rest sourced from reference TRBV11-2 and TRBJ1-2, is EAGVAQSPRYKIIEKRQSVAFWCNPISGHATLYWYQQILGQGPKLLIQFQNNGVVDDSQLPKDRFSAERLKGVDSTLKIQPAKLEDSAVYLCASSARTGDYGYTFGSGTRLTVV.

There are a few counts of this clonotype. J is TRBJ1-4 and V is TRBV19; D is undetermined. The CDR3 length is 12 residues. Between the trimmed V and J ends, which lost 7 bases and 8 bases, there was a span of 11 bases. Germline CDR1 LNHDA, CDR2 SQIVND (reference sequence). CDR3 protein: CASTIRGEKLFF. The CDR3 DNA sequence: TGTGCCAGTACCATTCGTGGAGAAAAACTGTTTTTT.

This clonotype was seen at least ten times. The rearrangement links TRBV7-3 to TRBJ2-1; 9 bases are a match to TRBD2. The germline CDR1 and CDR2 sequences are SGHTA and FQGTGA. This CDR3 region has 15 residues. V lost 6 bases to trimming and J lost 11 bases; unmatched junction nucleotides: 14. CDR3 DNA: TGTGCCAGCAGATACCTCGTCCTAGCGGGACCGAAGCAGTTCTTC. Its translation is CASRYLVLAGPKQFF.

The chain carries TRBV27 and TRBJ2-5; 11 bases map to TRBD2. V shed 4 bases, J shed 7 bases, and the junction held 8 bases outside the gene matches. Germline lookup yields CDR1 MNHEY and CDR2 SMNVEV (reference sequence). The CDR3 consists of 15 residues. CDR3 nucleotide sequence: TGTGCCAGCAGTTCCCCTAGCGGGAGGCGAGGGACCCAGTACTTC. This gives the protein CASSSPSGRRGTQYF.